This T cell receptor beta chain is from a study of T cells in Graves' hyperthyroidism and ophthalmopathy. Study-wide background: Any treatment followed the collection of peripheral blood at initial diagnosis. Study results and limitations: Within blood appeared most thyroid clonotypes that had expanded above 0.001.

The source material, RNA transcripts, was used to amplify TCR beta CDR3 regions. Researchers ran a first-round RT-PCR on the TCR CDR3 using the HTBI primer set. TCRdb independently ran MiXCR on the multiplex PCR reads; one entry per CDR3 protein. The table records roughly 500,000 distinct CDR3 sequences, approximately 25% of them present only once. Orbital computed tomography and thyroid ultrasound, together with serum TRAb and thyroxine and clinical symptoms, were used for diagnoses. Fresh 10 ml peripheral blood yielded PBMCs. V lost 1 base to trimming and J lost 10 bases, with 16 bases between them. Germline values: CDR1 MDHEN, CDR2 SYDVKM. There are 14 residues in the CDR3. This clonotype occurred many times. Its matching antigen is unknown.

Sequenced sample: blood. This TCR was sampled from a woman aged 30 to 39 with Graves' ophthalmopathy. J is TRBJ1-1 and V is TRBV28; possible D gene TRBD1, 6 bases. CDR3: CASSLSLGRGLAFF. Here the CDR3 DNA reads TGTGCCAGCAGTTTATCCCTCGGTAGGGGGTTAGCTTTCTTT.